One T cell receptor (beta chain) is described in this entry. Its recognized antigen is unknown. Base-call qualities are not available, and no considerably larger clone is one nucleotide away. Library creation used the immunoSEQ multiplex PCR assay. Following the manufacturer's protocol, the hsTCRB Kit was used to amplify rearranged TCR beta chain sequences. TCRB libraries were sequenced on an Illumina MiSeq. Per the source publication's procedure: The kit vendor's proprietary platform handled demultiplexing, trimming and gene mapping. TCRdb retrieved this table from immuneACCESS and kept in-frame rearrangements only. Not all clones are present; in checked studies, unresolved V genes account for under half, and no reason is known for the remainder. The V and J calls and the clone size are those of that table, but D and trimming were determined from the DNA. The table for this sample lists tens of thousands of clones; 75% to 90% of them were counted only once. The ten largest clones capture around 2.5% of the sample.

Per the publication, the time point label means: baseline, week 1 (first vaccination visit). The sample's treatment or condition, from its label and the paper: pre-vaccination baseline after standard-of-care therapy. Donors had newly diagnosed WHO grade 3 or 4 IDH1-mutant astrocytomas with loss of nuclear ATRX. The samples were drawn from NOA16, a multicentre, single-arm, open-label phase I trial in Germany that tested a mutant IDH1 peptide vaccine in humans for the first time. Blood drawn at visit V03 was used as the baseline sample for immunogenicity testing. The DNeasy Blood and Tissue Kit was used to extract genomic DNA from EDTA blood for TCRB sequencing. The data are from a study of a mutant IDH1 vaccine in newly diagnosed glioma (dated by TCRdb to the early 2020s). Turning to the overall study: The 30 to 40 treated patients were roughly 60% male and around 40% female, with a mean age of around 40 years. Peripheral blood was drawn at six visits: V03 (baseline), V05, V07, V10, V12 and V13. For exploratory analyses, longitudinal TCRB deep sequencing was carried out in about 26 treated patients wherever samples were available. Prior to enrollment, patients had been given standard therapy consisting of radiotherapy alone, temozolomide alone, or radiochemotherapy with temozolomide, with the combination given to most patients.

The research as a whole found: Immune responses induced by the vaccine were seen in roughly 95% of patients across multiple MHC alleles. Availability determined which PBMC samples were chosen for TCRB deep sequencing. The authors noted that analyses of patient blood samples could not be reproduced because of sample limitations. Pseudoprogression appeared unrelated to alterations in the top peripheral T cell clonotypes detected by TCRB sequencing.

CDR1 LNHDA and CDR2 SQIVND are derived from the germline V gene (reference sequence). Including cysteine and phenylalanine, the CDR3 has 16 amino acids. Of the read, only the CDR3 DNA is kept; its 48 bases are in frame from base 1. From V the trimming removes 4 bases and from J it removes 9 bases, while the gene matches leave 8 bases of the junction unaccounted for. The rearranged chain carries TRBV19 and TRBJ2-2; TRBD2 lines up with 13 middle nucleotides. The receptor was isolated from a middle-aged man with glioma. Sequencing used PBMCs, obtained from a glioma patient treated with radiotherapy, temozolomide or both. The base sequence is TGTGCCAGTAGTACGCGACTAGCGGGAGGTCACCGGGAGCTGTTTTTT. This yields the protein CASSTRLAGGHRELFF.